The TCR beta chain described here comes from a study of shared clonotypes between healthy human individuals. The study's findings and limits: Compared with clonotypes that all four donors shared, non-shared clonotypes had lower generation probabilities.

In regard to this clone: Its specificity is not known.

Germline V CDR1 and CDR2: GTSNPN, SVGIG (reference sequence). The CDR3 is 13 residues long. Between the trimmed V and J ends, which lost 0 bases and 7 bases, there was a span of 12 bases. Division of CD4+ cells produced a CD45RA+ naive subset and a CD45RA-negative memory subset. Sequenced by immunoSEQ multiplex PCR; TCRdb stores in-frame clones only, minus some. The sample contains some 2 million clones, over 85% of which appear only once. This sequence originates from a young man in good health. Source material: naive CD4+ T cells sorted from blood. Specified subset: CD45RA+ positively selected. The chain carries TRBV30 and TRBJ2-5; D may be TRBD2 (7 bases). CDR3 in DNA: TGTGCCTGGAGTGTACCGGGGGGCCTGACCCAGTACTTC. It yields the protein CAWSVPGGLTQYF.